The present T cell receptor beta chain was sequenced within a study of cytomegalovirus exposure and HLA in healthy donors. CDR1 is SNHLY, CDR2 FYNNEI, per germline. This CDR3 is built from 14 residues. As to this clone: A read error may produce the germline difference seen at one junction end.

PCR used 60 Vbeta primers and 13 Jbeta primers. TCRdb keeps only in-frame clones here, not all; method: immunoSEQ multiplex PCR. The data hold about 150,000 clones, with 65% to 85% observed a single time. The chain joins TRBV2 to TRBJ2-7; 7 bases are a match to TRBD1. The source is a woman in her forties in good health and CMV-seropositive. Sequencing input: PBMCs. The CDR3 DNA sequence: TGTGCCAGCAGCGAAGGGACAGCCTACTACGAGCAGTACTTC. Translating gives CASSEGTAYYEQYF.